The 22 T cell receptor beta chains below were found in one sample sequenced in a study of cytomegalovirus exposure and HLA in healthy donors. The PCR made use of 60 Vbeta and 13 Jbeta primers. Sequenced by immunoSEQ multiplex PCR; TCRdb stores in-frame clones only, minus some. Among roughly 150,000 clones listed, about 85% were seen once. Sequences were obtained from PBMCs. The origin of the receptors is a woman between 18 and 29 years old in good health and CMV-seronegative.

The chain joins TRBV28 to TRBJ2-1; 8 nucleotides align to TRBD1. The CDR3 is 18 amino acids. Germline assignment: CDR1 MDHEN and CDR2 SYDVKM. J was trimmed by 0 bases and V by 6 bases; bases with no gene match: 13. The CDR3 loop reads CASRSGQGRRPSYNEQFF. Written as DNA, the CDR3 is TGTGCCAGCAGGAGCGGACAGGGCCGGCGGCCCTCCTACAATGAGCAGTTCTTC.

V usage is TRBV19 and J usage is TRBJ1-2; TRBD1 agrees at 8 bases. This CDR3 comprises 14 residues. The J segment lost 6 bases and the V segment lost 8 bases, leaving 11 bases of the junction unmatched. CDR1 and CDR2 from the germline V gene are LNHDA and SQIVND (reference sequence). The CDR3 DNA sequence: TGTGCCAGTCGTAACGTAGACAGGGGCCATGGCTACACCTTC. Its protein product is CASRNVDRGHGYTF. The variable domain in full, completed from reference TRBV19 and TRBJ1-2, reads DGGITQSPKYLFRKEGQNVTLSCEQNLNHDAMYWYRQDPGQGLRLIYYSQIVNDFQKGDIAEGYSVSREKKESFPLTVTSAQKNPTAFYLCASRNVDRGHGYTFGSGTRLTVV.

The rearrangement links TRBV7-9 to TRBJ2-3; 8 nucleotides line up with TRBD2. V dropped 5 bases and J dropped 6; count of bases not matched to a gene: 22. The CDR3 is 19 amino acids. The germline V gene encodes CDR1 SEHNR and CDR2 FQNEAQ (reference sequence). The CDR3 reads CASSPPGHRKRESQDTQYF. The CDR3 DNA reads as TGTGCCAGCAGCCCCCCGGGTCATCGTAAGCGGGAGTCCCAGGATACGCAGTATTTT.

The chain is built from TRBV29-1 and TRBJ2-2; 7 nucleotides agree with TRBD2. The V and J ends lost 6 bases and 6 bases, in that order; junction bases with no gene match: 10. The CDR3 is 14 residues long. Germline V gives CDR1 SQVTM, CDR2 ANQGSEA. The CDR3 reads CSVGGEGIAGELFF. CDR3 nucleotides: TGCAGCGTGGGGGGGGAGGGTATTGCCGGGGAGCTGTTTTTT.

The chain carries TRBV28 and TRBJ1-2; a weak D match, TRBD1 (6 bases). The germline V and J ends were trimmed by 8 bases and 4 bases, with 14 bases remaining between them. CDR1 is MDHEN and CDR2 is SYDVKM in the germline V gene. The length of the CDR3 is 13 residues. CDR3 sequence: CASGRGAFYGYTF. The CDR3 DNA reads TGTGCCAGCGGTCGGGGGGCCTTCTATGGCTACACCTTC.

V gene TRBV18 combines with J gene TRBJ2-6, with TRBD2 as a possible D gene (7 bases). Trimming took 3 bases from V and 0 from J, leaving 18 bases between them. The CDR3 covers 19 residues. Germline-derived CDR1 and CDR2 are KGHSH and LQKENI. The CDR3 loop is CASSPRGGAFSSGANVLTF. The CDR3 DNA reads TGTGCCAGCTCACCTCGCGGGGGCGCCTTTTCCTCTGGGGCCAACGTCCTGACTTTC.

The rearrangement joins TRBV9 to TRBJ1-2; D is unresolved. The ends were cut back, 0 bases at V and 4 bases at J, with 16 bases in the middle. This CDR3 spans 16 amino acids. Germline V CDR1 and CDR2: SGDLS, YYNGEE. CDR3 DNA: TGTGCCAGCAGCGTAGGCTCCCCGAGAGGGTTCTATGGCTACACCTTC. It yields the protein CASSVGSPRGFYGYTF.

The count of this clone is one. The rearrangement links TRBV10-3 to TRBJ2-7; D possibly corresponds to TRBD1 (6 bases). The CDR3 is 13 residues long. V lost 1 base to trimming and J lost 5 bases, with 9 bases between them. Germline values: CDR1 ENHRY, CDR2 SYGVKD. The CDR3 here is CAISEFYRDEQYF. As DNA, the CDR3 is TGTGCCATCAGTGAGTTCTACAGGGACGAGCAGTACTTC.

This chain connects TRBV28 to TRBJ1-1; 7 bases align to TRBD1. Germline lookup yields CDR1 MDHEN and CDR2 SYDVKM. There are 13 residues in the CDR3. The junction had 7 bases not matched to a gene; V was cut back by 9 bases and J by 3 bases. CDR3 residues: CASNRQGYTEAFF. The CDR3 nucleotides read TGTGCCAGTAATAGACAGGGATACACTGAAGCTTTCTTT.

V usage is TRBV6-5 and J usage is TRBJ1-2; D might be TRBD1 (5 bases). Trimming removed 7 bases from V and 6 bases from J, with 15 bases in between. Per germline, CDR1 MNHEY and CDR2 SVGAGI. The CDR3 length is 13 residues. The chain's CDR3 is CASTEGDSHGYTF. The CDR3 region has the DNA TGTGCCAGCACCGAAGGGGATAGTCATGGCTACACCTTC.

The genes are TRBV10-3 and TRBJ2-7, with 9 bases identical to TRBD2. CDR1 and CDR2 (germline): ENHRY, SYGVKD. V was clipped by 3 bases and J by 0 bases; unmatched bases: 3. The CDR3 has 15 residues. The CDR3 region is CAISDSGGNSYEQYF. In DNA form, the CDR3 reads TGTGCCATCAGTGACAGCGGGGGGAACTCCTACGAGCAGTACTTC.

The V call is TRBV4-2, the J call TRBJ2-4, with a tentative D call TRBD2 (6 bases). The CDR3 covers 16 residues. Germline CDR1 is LGHNA and CDR2 is YNFKEQ. Deletions cut 5 bases from V and 0 bases from J, with 14 bases between. The CDR3 loop is CASSLAGLLAKNIQYF. CDR3 DNA: TGTGCCAGCAGCTTGGCGGGGCTGTTAGCCAAAAACATTCAGTACTTC.

The V call is TRBV28, the J call TRBJ1-4, with D uncertain. The germline V gene has CDR1 MDHEN and CDR2 SYDVKM. The CDR3 contains 15 residues. V lost 4 bases to trimming and J lost 2 bases, with 11 bases between them. CDR3 in amino acids: CASSYIVSTNEKLFF. The CDR3 bases are TGTGCCAGCAGTTATATCGTCTCGACTAATGAAAAACTGTTTTTT.

The chain joins TRBV7-8 to TRBJ2-2, with TRBD1 matching over 8 bases. With V trimmed by 5 bases and J by 1 base, 6 bases remained unmatched. This CDR3 has 16 amino acids. CDR1 is SGHVS, CDR2 FQNEAQ, per germline. CDR3 sequence (DNA): TGTGCCAGCAGCCCGAGGACAGGGCGGAACACCGGGGAGCTGTTTTTT. Translation gives CASSPRTGRNTGELFF.

The chain joins TRBV15 to TRBJ2-3; 7 nucleotides align to TRBD2. V lost 3 bases, J lost 0 bases, and 6 bases stayed unmatched. This CDR3 is 16 amino acids long. The germline gives CDR1 LNHNV, CDR2 YYDKDF (reference sequence). The CDR3 region is CATSSSPGGSTDTQYF. CDR3 DNA sequence: TGTGCCACCAGCAGCTCGCCGGGGGGTAGCACAGATACGCAGTATTTT.

The chain uses TRBV10-3 and TRBJ1-4; unclear D gene. Per germline, CDR1 ENHRY and CDR2 SYGVKD. V lost 4 bases, J lost 2 bases, and 11 bases lay in between. The CDR3 covers 15 residues. Here the CDR3 reads CAISVAGPTNEKLFF. CDR3 bases: TGTGCCATCAGTGTGGCGGGCCCCACTAATGAAAAACTGTTTTTT.

This clone occurred a few times. The chain is built from TRBV28 and TRBJ1-2; 9 nucleotides agree with TRBD1. The CDR3 length is 15 residues. Germline-derived CDR1 and CDR2 are MDHEN and SYDVKM. V gave up 7 bases and J gave up 3 bases; unmatched junction bases: 9. The CDR3 sequence: CASNPRDRDHYGYTF. CDR3 sequence (DNA): TGTGCCAGCAATCCCCGGGACAGGGACCACTATGGCTACACCTTC.

V is TRBV2 and J is TRBJ2-3; D is unclear. This CDR3 has 12 residues. Germline values: CDR1 SNHLY, CDR2 FYNNEI. Trimming took 2 bases from V and 6 from J, leaving 6 bases between them. This CDR3 reads CASSESMDTQYF. The DNA for the CDR3 is TGTGCCAGCAGTGAATCAATGGATACGCAGTATTTT.

This CDR3 reads CASSFSESSYNEQFF. The DNA for the CDR3 is TGTGCCAGCAGTTTTAGCGAAAGCTCCTACAATGAGCAGTTCTTC. This chain connects TRBV6-1 to TRBJ2-1, with D perhaps matching TRBD2 (5 bases). Between the trimmed V and J ends, which lost 5 bases and 0 bases, there was a span of 11 bases. The CDR3 spans 15 residues. Germline CDR1 reads MNHNS; CDR2 reads SASEGT.

The chain uses TRBV11-2 and TRBJ1-1, with a possible D match to TRBD1 (5 bases). Germline CDR1 and CDR2: SGHAT and FQNNGV. The V and J ends lost 6 bases and 4 bases respectively, with 12 bases between them. The CDR3 runs to 13 residues. CDR3 loop: CASRVGGGTEAFF. The CDR3 coding sequence is TGTGCCAGCAGAGTGGGGGGAGGCACTGAAGCTTTCTTT. Together with reference TRBV11-2 and TRBJ1-1, the CDR3 gives the full variable domain: EAGVAQSPRYKIIEKRQSVAFWCNPISGHATLYWYQQILGQGPKLLIQFQNNGVVDDSQLPKDRFSAERLKGVDSTLKIQPAKLEDSAVYLCASRVGGGTEAFFGQGTRLTVV.

The chain carries TRBV7-2 and TRBJ2-5; TRBD2 agrees at 10 bases. The last part of the DNA fits TRBJ2-7 better; the J call may be wrong. The CDR3 consists of 13 residues. Germline CDR1 reads SGHTA; CDR2 reads FQGNSA. Here the CDR3 DNA reads TGTGCCAGCAGCTCTAGCGGGAGTCGCGAGCAGTACTTC. It codes for CASSSSGSREQYF.

In nucleotides, the CDR3 is TGTGCCAGCAACCGGGGGGGGATTATGAACACTGAAGCTTTCTTT. This gives the protein CASNRGGIMNTEAFF. The gene calls are TRBV5-8 and TRBJ1-1; tentatively, D is TRBD1 (5 bases). The CDR3 consists of 15 residues. CDR1 and CDR2 (germline): SGHTS, YDEGEE. V gave up 6 bases and J gave up 0 bases, with 15 bases separating them.